This T cell receptor beta chain was sequenced for a study of graft-versus-host responses after intestinal transplantation. Using immunoSEQ multiplex PCR, the repertoire was profiled, and TCRdb retains in-frame clones only, with some absent. The data show roughly 97,000 clones, 91% seen once. The CDR3 sequence is 12 residues long. The germline CDR1 and CDR2 sequences are SGHNT and YENEEA. With 6 bases removed from V and 5 bases from J, the gap between germline ends came to 7 bases. Of note for this clone: The antigen is not known.

The sequence was collected from a human donor who was the organ donor for an intestinal transplant. The chain joins TRBV11-3 to TRBJ2-2; D remains ambiguous. Sequencing used unstimulated CD4+ T cells sorted from spleen or lymph node cells, obtained before transplant. CDR3 residues: CASSPLTGELFF. CDR3 nucleotide sequence: TGTGCCAGCAGTCCACTGACCGGGGAGCTGTTTTTT. Full variable domain (rest looked up from reference TRBV11-3 and TRBJ2-2): EAGVVQSPRYKIIEKKQPVAFWCNPISGHNTLYWYLQNLGQGPELLIRYENEEAVDDSQLPKDRFSAERLKGVDSTLKIQPAELGDSAVYLCASSPLTGELFFGEGSRLTVL.